This TCR beta chain was found in a study of cytomegalovirus exposure and HLA in healthy donors. Generated by immunoSEQ multiplex PCR, the TCRdb table keeps only in-frame clones and is missing some. The sample has fewer than 200,000 clones; roughly 85% are singletons. Study-level results: Across donors, most TCRs were seen rarely, yet some public ones were widespread. The study listed approximately 170 cytomegalovirus-associated TCR beta chains. Researchers reported that three CMV-associated chains were confirmed in vitro as CMV antigen-specific.

Turning to this clone: The antigen is undetermined.

The J segment lost 5 bases and the V segment lost 7 bases, leaving 9 bases of the junction unmatched. CDR3 length: 15 amino acids. Germline CDR1 SGHAT, CDR2 FQNNGV. The V gene is TRBV11-2, the J gene TRBJ2-1; 9 bases are a match to TRBD2. This clonotype originated in a man between 18 and 29 years old in good health and CMV-seropositive. Sequencing was done on a sample of PBMCs. CDR3 sequence: CASKASSGVDNEQFF. Here the CDR3 DNA reads TGTGCCAGCAAAGCCTCTAGCGGGGTAGACAATGAGCAGTTCTTC.